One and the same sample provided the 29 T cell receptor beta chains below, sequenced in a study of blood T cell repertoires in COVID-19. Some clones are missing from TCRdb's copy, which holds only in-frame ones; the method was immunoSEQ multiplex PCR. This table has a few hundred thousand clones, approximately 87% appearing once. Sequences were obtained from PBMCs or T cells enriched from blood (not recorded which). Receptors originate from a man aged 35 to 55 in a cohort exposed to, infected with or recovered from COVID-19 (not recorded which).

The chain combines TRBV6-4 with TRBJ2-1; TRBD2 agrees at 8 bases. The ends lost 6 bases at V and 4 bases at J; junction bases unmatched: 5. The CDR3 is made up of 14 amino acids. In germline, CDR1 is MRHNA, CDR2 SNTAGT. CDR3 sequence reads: CASSKIAGYNEQFF. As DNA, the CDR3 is TGTGCCAGCAGCAAAATAGCGGGATACAATGAGCAGTTCTTC.

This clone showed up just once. This CDR3 reads CASSPTGEAWDGYTF. The CDR3 bases are TGTGCCAGCAGTCCCACGGGGGAGGCTTGGGATGGCTACACCTTC. The rearrangement uses TRBV6-5 and TRBJ1-2, with D tentatively TRBD1 (5 bases). CDR1 MNHEY and CDR2 SVGAGI come from the germline V gene. Deletions cut 5 bases from V and 6 bases from J, with 19 bases between. The CDR3 is 15 residues long.

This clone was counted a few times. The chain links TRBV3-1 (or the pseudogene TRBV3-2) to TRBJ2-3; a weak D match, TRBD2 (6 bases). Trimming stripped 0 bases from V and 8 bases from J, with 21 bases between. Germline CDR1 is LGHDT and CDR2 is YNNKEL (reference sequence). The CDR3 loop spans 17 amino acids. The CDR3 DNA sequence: TGTGCCAGCAGCCAAGATTTGGGTAGCGGTTTCGGGGGTACGCAGTATTTT. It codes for CASSQDLGSGFGGTQYF.

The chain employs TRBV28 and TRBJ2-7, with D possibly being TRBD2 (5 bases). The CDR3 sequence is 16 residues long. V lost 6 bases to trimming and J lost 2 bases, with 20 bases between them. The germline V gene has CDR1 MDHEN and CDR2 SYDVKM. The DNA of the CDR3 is TGTGCCAGCAGCCCAGGCGGGTCCTCTACGCCCTACGAGCAGTACTTC. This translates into CASSPGGSSTPYEQYF.

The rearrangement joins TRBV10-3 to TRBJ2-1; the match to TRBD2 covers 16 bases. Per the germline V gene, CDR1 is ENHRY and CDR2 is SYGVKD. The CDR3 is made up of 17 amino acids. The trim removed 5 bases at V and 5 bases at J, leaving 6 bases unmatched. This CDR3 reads CAISSGLAGGSHNEQFF. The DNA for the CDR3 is TGTGCCATCAGTTCGGGACTAGCGGGAGGGTCCCACAATGAGCAGTTCTTC.

DNA of the CDR3: TGTGCCAGCAGCCCCCGCACGACAGGAAAAGAGACCCAGTACTTC. Its protein is CASSPRTTGKETQYF. The rearrangement links TRBV9 to TRBJ2-5; D is perhaps TRBD1 (6 bases). Germline V gene lookup returns CDR1 SGDLS and CDR2 YYNGEE. V gave up 4 bases and J gave up 3 bases, with 16 bases separating them. CDR3 length equals 15 residues.

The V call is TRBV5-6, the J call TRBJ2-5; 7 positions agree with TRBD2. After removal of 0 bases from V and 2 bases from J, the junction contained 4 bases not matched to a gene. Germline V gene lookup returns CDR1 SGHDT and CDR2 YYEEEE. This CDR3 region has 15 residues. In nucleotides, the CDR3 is TGTGCCAGCAGCTTGGGGCTAGCGGAGCAAGAGACCCAGTACTTC. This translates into CASSLGLAEQETQYF.

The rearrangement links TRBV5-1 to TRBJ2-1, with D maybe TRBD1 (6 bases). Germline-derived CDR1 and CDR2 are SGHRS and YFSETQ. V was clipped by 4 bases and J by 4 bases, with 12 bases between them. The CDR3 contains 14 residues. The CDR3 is CASSPGTIYNEQFF. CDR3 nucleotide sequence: TGCGCCAGCAGCCCCGGGACAATTTACAATGAGCAGTTCTTC.

The CDR3 spells CASTAGMDLGYEQYF. Here the CDR3 DNA reads TGCGCCAGCACGGCGGGAATGGATTTGGGATACGAGCAGTACTTC. V gene TRBV10-2 combines with J gene TRBJ2-7; D is perhaps TRBD2 (6 bases). CDR3 length equals 15 residues. Trimming cost V 7 bases and J 4 bases, with 20 bases left between them. Germline CDR1 is WSHSY and CDR2 is SAAADI.

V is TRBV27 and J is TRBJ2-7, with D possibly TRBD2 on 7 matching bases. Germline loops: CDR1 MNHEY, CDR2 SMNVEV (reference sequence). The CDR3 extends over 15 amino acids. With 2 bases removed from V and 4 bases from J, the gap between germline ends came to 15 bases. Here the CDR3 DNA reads TGTGCCAGCAGTTTAAGGGGGGGAGGCCCGTACGAGCAGTACTTC. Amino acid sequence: CASSLRGGGPYEQYF.

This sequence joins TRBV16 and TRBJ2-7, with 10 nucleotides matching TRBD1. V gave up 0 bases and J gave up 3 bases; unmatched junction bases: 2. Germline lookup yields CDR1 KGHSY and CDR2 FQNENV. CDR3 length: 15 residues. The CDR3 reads CASSQSTGGRYEQYF. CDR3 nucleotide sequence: TGTGCCAGCAGCCAATCGACAGGGGGCCGCTACGAGCAGTACTTC.

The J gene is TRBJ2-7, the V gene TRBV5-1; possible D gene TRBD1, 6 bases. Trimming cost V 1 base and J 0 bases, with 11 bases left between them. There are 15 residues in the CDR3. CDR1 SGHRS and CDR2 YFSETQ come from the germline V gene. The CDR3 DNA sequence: TGCGCCAGCAGCTTGACTGGACAGATCTCCTACGAGCAGTACTTC. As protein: CASSLTGQISYEQYF.

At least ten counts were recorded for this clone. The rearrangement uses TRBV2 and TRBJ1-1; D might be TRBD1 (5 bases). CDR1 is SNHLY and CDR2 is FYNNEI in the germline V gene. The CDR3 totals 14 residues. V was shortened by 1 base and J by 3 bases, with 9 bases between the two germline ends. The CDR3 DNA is TGTGCCAGCAGTGAAGGGACACCCTACACTGAAGCTTTCTTT. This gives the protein CASSEGTPYTEAFF. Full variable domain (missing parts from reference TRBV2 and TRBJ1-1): EPEVTQTPSHQVTQMGQEVILRCVPISNHLYFYWYRQILGQKVEFLVSFYNNEISEKSEIFDDQFSVERPDGSNFTLKIRSTKLEDSAMYFCASSEGTPYTEAFFGQGTRLTVV.

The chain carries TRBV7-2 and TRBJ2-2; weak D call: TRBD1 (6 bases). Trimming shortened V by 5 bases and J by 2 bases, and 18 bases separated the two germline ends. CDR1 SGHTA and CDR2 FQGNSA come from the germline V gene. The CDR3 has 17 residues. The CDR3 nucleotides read TGTGCCAGCAGCCCACTCCCAGGACAGATTAACACCGGGGAGCTGTTTTTT. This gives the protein CASSPLPGQINTGELFF.

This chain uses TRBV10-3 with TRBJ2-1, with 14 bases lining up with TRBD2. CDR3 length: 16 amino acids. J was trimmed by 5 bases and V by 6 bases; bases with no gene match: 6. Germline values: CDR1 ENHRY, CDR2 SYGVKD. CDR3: CAIRGTSGSLDNEQFF. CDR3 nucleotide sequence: TGTGCCATCAGGGGGACTAGCGGGAGTTTGGACAATGAGCAGTTCTTC.

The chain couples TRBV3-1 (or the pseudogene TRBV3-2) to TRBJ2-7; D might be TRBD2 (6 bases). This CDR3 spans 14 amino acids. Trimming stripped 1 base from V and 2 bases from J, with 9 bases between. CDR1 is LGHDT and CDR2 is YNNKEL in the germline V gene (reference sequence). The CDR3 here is CASSQGLETYEQYF. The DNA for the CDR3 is TGTGCCAGCAGCCAAGGACTAGAAACCTACGAGCAGTACTTC.

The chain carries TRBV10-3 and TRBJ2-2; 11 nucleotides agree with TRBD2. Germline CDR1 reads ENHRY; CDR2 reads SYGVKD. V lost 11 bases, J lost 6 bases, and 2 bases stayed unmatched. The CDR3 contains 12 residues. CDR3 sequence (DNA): TGTGCCGGTAGCGGGAGGGCCGGGGAGCTGTTTTTT. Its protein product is CAGSGRAGELFF.

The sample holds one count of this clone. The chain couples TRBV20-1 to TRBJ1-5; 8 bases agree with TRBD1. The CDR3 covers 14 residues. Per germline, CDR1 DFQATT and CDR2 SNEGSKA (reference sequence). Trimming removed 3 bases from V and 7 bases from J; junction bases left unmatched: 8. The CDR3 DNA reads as TGCAGTGCTAGTGTCCCAGGGACAGGCCAGCCCCAGCATTTT. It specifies CSASVPGTGQPQHF.

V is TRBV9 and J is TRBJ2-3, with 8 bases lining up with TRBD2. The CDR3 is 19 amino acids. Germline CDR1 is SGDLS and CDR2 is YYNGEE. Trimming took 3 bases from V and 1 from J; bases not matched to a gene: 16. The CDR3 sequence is CASSDPMELAEAGTDTQYF. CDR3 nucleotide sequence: TGTGCCAGCAGCGACCCCATGGAACTAGCGGAGGCGGGCACAGATACGCAGTATTTT.

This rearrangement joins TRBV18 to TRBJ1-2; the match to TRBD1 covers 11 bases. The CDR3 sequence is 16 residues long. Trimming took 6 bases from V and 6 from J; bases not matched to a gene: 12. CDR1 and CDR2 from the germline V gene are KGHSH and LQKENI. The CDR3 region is CASSQTQDRGRDGYTF. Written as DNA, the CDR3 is TGTGCCAGCTCCCAAACGCAGGACAGGGGGCGCGATGGCTACACCTTC.

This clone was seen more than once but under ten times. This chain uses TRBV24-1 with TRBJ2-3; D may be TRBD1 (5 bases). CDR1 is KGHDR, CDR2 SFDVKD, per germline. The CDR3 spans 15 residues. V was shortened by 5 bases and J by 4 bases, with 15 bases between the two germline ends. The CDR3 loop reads CATSGTGKHPDTQYF. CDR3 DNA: TGTGCCACCAGTGGAACAGGAAAACATCCAGATACGCAGTATTTT.

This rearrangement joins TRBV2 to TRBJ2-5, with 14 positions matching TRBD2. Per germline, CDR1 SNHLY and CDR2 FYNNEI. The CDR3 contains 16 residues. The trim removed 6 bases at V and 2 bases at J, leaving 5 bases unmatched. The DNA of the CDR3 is TGTGCCAGCAGCGGGACTAGCGGGAGCGGGCAAGAGACCCAGTACTTC. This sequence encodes CASSGTSGSGQETQYF.

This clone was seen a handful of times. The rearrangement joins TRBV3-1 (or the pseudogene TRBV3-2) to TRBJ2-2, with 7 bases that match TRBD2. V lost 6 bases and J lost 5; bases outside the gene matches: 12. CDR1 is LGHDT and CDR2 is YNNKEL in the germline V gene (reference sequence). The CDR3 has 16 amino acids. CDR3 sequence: CASSPTSASRTGELFF. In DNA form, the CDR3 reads TGTGCCAGCAGTCCTACTAGCGCGTCGAGGACCGGGGAGCTGTTTTTT.

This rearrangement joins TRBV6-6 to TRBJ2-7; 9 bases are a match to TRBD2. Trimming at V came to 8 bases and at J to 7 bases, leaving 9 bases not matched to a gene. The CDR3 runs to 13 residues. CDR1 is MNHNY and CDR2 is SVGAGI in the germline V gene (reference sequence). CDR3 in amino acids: CASLSAGGEEQYF. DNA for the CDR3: TGTGCCAGCCTTTCGGCGGGAGGGGAGGAGCAGTACTTC.

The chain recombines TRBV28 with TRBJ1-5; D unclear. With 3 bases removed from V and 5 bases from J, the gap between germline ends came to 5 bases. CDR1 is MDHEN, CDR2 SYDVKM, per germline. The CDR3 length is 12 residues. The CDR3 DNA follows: TGTGCCAGCAGTTTGGGCTATCAGCCCCAGCATTTT. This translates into CASSLGYQPQHF.

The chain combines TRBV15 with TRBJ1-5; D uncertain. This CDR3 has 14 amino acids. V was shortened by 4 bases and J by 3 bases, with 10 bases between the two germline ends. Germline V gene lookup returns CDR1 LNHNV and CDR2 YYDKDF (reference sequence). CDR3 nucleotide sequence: TGTGCCACCAGCATCAGGCAGGCCAATCAGCCCCAGCATTTT. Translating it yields CATSIRQANQPQHF. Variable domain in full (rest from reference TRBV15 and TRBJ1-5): DAMVIQNPRYQVTQFGKPVTLSCSQTLNHNVMYWYQQKSSQAPKLLFHYYDKDFNNEADTPDNFQSRRPNTSFCFLDIRSPGLGDTAMYLCATSIRQANQPQHFGDGTRLSIL.

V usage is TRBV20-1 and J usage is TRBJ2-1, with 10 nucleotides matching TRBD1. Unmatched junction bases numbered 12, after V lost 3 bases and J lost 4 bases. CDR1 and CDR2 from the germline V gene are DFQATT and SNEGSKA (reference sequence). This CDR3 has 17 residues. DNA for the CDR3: TGCAGTGCTAGTGGGGACAGGGGAAATCCGGAATACAATGAGCAGTTCTTC. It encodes CSASGDRGNPEYNEQFF.

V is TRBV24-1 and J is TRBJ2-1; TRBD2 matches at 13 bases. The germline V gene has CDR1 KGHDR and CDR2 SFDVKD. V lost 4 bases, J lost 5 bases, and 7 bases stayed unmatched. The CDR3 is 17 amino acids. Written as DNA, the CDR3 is TGTGCCACCAGTGACAACAAAGGGACTAGCGGGGACAATGAGCAGTTCTTC. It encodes CATSDNKGTSGDNEQFF.

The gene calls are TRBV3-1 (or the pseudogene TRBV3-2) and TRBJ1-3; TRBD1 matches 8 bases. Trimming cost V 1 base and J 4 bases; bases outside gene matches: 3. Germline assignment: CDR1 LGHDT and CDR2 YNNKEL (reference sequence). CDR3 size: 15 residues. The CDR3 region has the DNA TGTGCCAGCAGCCAAGGGACAGGGCTGGGAAACACCATATATTTT. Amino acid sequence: CASSQGTGLGNTIYF.